This T cell receptor beta chain was documented in a study of graft-versus-host responses after intestinal transplantation. Overall study findings and caveats: Declining HvG levels early post-transplant were linked to peak circulating GvH clone levels.

Germline CDR1 MDHEN, CDR2 SYDVKM. V lost 1 base to trimming and J lost 5 bases, with 12 bases between them. The CDR3 length is 16 residues. The study plated some 200,000 CFSE-labeled responders with some 200,000 irradiated, violet-dye-labeled stimulators. Upon completion of the reaction, proliferating CFSE-low responders, both CD3+CD4+ and CD3+CD8+, were sorted. Some clones are missing from TCRdb's copy, which holds only in-frame ones; the method was immunoSEQ multiplex PCR. The top ten hold roughly 7% of the sample, which has some 1,700 clones, roughly two thirds seen once. The sequence was obtained from a human patient who was an organ donor for intestinal transplantation. The sequencing used alloreactive CD8+ T cells from a mixed lymphocyte reaction culture, collected before transplantation. Subset specified: CFSE-low proliferating T cells sorted from approximately 6-day pre-transplant mixed lymphocyte reaction (GvH or HvG direction). The chain has TRBV28 and TRBJ1-6; the D gene is possibly TRBD1 (6 bases). The CDR3, as DNA: TGTGCCAGCAGTTTATTCCCAGGGGCGCATAATTCACCCCTCCACTTT. This codes for CASSLFPGAHNSPLHF.